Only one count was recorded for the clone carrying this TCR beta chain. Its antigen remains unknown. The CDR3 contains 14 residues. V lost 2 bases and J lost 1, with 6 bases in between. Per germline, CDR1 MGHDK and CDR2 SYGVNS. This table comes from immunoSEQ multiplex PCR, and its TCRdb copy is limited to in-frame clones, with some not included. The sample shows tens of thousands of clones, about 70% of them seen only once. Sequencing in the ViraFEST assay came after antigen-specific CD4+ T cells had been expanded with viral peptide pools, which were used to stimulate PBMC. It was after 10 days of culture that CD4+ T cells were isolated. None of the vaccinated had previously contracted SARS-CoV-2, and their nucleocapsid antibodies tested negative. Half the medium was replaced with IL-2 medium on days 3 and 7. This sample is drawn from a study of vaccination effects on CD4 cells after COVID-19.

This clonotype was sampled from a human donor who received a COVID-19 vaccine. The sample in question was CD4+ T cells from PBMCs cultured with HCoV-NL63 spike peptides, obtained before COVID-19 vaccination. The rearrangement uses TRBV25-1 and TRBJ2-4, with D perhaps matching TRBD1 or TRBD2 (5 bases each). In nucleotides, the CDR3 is TGTGCCAGCAGTGAAGAGGGGGCCAAAAACATTCAGTACTTC. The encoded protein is CASSEEGAKNIQYF.